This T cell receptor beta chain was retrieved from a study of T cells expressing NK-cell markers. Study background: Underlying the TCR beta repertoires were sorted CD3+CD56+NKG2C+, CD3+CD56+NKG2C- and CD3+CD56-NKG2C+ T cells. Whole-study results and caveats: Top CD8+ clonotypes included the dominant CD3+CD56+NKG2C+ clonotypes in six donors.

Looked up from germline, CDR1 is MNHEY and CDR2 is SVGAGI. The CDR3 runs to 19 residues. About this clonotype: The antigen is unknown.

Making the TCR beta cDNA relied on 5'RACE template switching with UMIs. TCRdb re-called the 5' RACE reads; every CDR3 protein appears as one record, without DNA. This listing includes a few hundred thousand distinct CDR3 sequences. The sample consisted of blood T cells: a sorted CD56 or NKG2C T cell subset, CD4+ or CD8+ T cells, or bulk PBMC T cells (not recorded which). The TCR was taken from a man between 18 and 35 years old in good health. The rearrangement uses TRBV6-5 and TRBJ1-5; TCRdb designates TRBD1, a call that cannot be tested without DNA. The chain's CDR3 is CASSYKRRPRGSALQPQHF.